The T cell receptor beta chain described here comes from a study of early stage breast cancer tumors. Study observations and caveats: Unsorted bulk genomic DNA sequencing lacked pairing and functional marker data. Tumor and normal breast were distinguished via blood comparison in most of the 16 patients.

Germline loops: CDR1 KGHSH, CDR2 LQKENI. Unmatched junction bases numbered 5, after V lost 3 bases and J lost 3 bases. CDR3 length equals 17 residues. Each sample had two DNA replicates, around 0.45 ug blood or roughly 1.6 ug tissue. Assay: immunoSEQ multiplex PCR; the TCRdb copy retains only in-frame clones and omits some. The sample shows about 69,000 clones, 65% to 85% of them seen only once. Concerning this clone itself: The antigen remains unidentified.

This TCR came from a person aged 35 to 50 with breast cancer. Material: blood. The gene calls are TRBV18 and TRBJ2-3; 14 bases fit TRBD2. CDR3 in DNA: TGTGCCAGCTCACCTGGGACTAGCGGGAGTATGACAGATACGCAGTATTTT. Translation gives CASSPGTSGSMTDTQYF.